The 5 T cell receptor beta chains below come from one sample, sequenced in a study of blood T cells in healthy people across ages. Alongside a J-beta primer mix, a sample-barcoded 5' primer served in a second PCR lasting roughly 7 to 11 cycles. TCRdb independently ran MiXCR on the 5' RACE reads; one entry per CDR3 protein. The sample contains fewer than 900,000 distinct CDR3 sequences, roughly 47% of which appear only once. The sequenced sample was blood. The receptors stem from a woman aged 55-75 years in good health.

This clonotype has more than one count but fewer than ten. This rearrangement joins TRBV9 to TRBJ1-1, with D possibly matching TRBD1 (6 bases). The V gene lost 4 bases and the J gene lost 3 bases, with 16 bases spanning the gap. Germline values: CDR1 SGDLS, CDR2 YYNGEE. The CDR3 consists of 15 residues. DNA for the CDR3: TGTGCCAGCAGCCCCCGAGTGGGGGCGGACACTGAAGCTTTCTTT. Residues: CASSPRVGADTEAFF.

This chain joins TRBV5-1 and TRBJ1-1; no clear D. This CDR3 is built from 15 residues. V lost 1 base and J lost 1, with 11 bases in between. In germline, CDR1 is SGHRS, CDR2 YFSETQ. The CDR3 DNA sequence: TGCGCCAGCAGCTTGTGGCAGGTACAGAACACTGAAGCTTTCTTT. Protein: CASSLWQVQNTEAFF.

A few counts support this clonotype. This sequence joins TRBV6-6 and TRBJ2-1; 10 bases line up with TRBD1. J lost 3 bases, V lost 6 bases, and 5 bases had no gene match. CDR1 is MNHNY and CDR2 is SVGAGI in the germline V gene (reference sequence). This CDR3 has 15 amino acids. Here the CDR3 reads CASSIRTGGYNEQFF. The CDR3 coding sequence is TGTGCCAGCAGCATTAGGACAGGGGGCTACAATGAGCAGTTCTTC.

The rearrangement uses TRBV7-2 and TRBJ2-1; perhaps TRBD2 as D (6 bases). V lost 1 base and J lost 9, with 13 bases in between. Germline V gene lookup returns CDR1 SGHTA and CDR2 FQGNSA. There are 14 residues in the CDR3. The CDR3 spells CASSLGGVGGEQFF. CDR3 nucleotides: TGTGCCAGCAGCTTAGGGGGGGTCGGGGGTGAGCAGTTCTTC. The variable domain in full, with the rest retrieved from reference TRBV7-2 and TRBJ2-1, is GAGVSQSPSNKVTEKGKDVELRCDPISGHTALYWYRQSLGQGLEFLIYFQGNSAPDKSGLPSDRFSAERTGGSVSTLTIQRTQQEDSAVYLCASSLGGVGGEQFFGPGTRLTVL.

The V gene is TRBV6-2 or TRBV6-3, the J gene TRBJ2-5, with 10 bases identical to TRBD2. Trimming took 0 bases from V and 4 from J; bases not matched to a gene: 2. This CDR3 region has 15 residues. The germline V gene encodes CDR1 MNHEY and CDR2 SVGEGT. This CDR3 reads CASSYSQREGETQYF. In nucleotides, the CDR3 is TGTGCCAGCAGTTACTCCCAGCGGGAGGGAGAGACCCAGTACTTC.